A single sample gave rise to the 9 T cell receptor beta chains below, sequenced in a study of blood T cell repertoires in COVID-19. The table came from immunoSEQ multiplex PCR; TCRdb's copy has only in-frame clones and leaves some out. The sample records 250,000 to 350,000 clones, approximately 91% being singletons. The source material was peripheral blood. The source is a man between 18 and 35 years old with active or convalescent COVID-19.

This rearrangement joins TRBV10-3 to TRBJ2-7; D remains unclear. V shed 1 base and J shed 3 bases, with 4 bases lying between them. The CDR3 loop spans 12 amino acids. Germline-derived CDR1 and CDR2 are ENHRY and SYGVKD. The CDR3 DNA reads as TGTGCCATCAGTGAGTACGGCTACGAGCAGTACTTC. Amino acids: CAISEYGYEQYF.

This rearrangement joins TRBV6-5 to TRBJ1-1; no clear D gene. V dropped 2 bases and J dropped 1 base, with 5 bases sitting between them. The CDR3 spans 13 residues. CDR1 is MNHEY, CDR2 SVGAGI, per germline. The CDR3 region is CASSYGGNTEAFF. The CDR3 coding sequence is TGTGCCAGCAGTTACGGAGGGAACACTGAAGCTTTCTTT.

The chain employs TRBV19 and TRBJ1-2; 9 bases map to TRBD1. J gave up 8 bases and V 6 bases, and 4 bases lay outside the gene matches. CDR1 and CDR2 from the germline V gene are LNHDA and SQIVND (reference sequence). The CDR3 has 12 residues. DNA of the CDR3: TGTGCCAGTAGAACAGGGGGCGACGGCTACACCTTC. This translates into CASRTGGDGYTF.

The CDR3 nucleotides are TGTGCCAGCAGCGGGGCGCAAGCAGGTCGGTATGGCTACACCTTC. Its protein product is CASSGAQAGRYGYTF. V usage is TRBV21-1 and J usage is TRBJ1-2; the table gives TRBD1 as D, unverified against the DNA. TRBV21-1 is a pseudogene. This CDR3 has 15 amino acids.

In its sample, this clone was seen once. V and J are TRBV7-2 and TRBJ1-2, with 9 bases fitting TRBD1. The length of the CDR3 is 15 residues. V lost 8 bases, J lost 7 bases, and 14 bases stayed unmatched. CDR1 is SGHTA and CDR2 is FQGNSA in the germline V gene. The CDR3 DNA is TGTGCCAGCGGAGACTTTGGGACAGGGTTCGGTGGCTACACCTTC. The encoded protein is CASGDFGTGFGGYTF.

CDR3: CASSYSGVGNQPQHF. The CDR3 DNA follows: TGTGCCAGCAGTTACTCAGGGGTTGGGAATCAGCCCCAGCATTTT. The genes are TRBV6-5 and TRBJ1-5, with a possible D match to TRBD1 (5 bases). V dropped 0 bases and J dropped 4 bases, with 10 bases sitting between them. Germline V gene sequence: CDR1 MNHEY, CDR2 SVGAGI. The CDR3 sequence is 15 residues long.

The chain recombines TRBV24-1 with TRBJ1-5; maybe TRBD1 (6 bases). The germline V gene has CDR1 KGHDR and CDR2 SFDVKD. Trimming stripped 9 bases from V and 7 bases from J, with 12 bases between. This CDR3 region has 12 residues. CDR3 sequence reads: CATWAGAQPQHF. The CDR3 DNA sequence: TGTGCCACCTGGGCGGGGGCCCAGCCCCAGCATTTT.

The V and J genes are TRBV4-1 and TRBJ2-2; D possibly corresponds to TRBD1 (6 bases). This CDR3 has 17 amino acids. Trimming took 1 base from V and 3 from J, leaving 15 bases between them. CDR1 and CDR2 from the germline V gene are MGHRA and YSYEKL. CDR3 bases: TGCGCCAGCAGCCAAGGGGGCAGGGGTCTTGACACCGGGGAGCTGTTTTTT. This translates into CASSQGGRGLDTGELFF.

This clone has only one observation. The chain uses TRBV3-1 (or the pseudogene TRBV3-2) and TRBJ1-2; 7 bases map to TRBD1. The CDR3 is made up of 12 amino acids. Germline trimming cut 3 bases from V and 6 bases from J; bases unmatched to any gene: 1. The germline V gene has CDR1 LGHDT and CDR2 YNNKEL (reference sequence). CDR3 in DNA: TGTGCCAGCAGCCAGACAGGGAATGGCTACACCTTC. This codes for CASSQTGNGYTF.